This entry lists 8 T cell receptor beta chains sequenced from one sample in a study of PD-1 blockade in classical Hodgkin lymphoma. This table comes from immunoSEQ multiplex PCR, and its TCRdb copy is limited to in-frame clones, with some not included. The sample lists about 50,000 clones, around 90% occurring once. Time point indicated: cycle 4 day 1 (C4D1), after five to seven weeks of nivolumab. Autologous stem cell transplantation was followed by relapse in every patient, and brentuximab vedotin exposure varied. The sequences come from peripheral blood mononuclear cells (PBMCs), collected before the fourth cycle of nivolumab. These receptors all come from a human donor with classical Hodgkin lymphoma.

This chain links TRBV25-1 with TRBJ1-5, with D unresolved. Germline loops: CDR1 MGHDK, CDR2 SYGVNS. V was pared by 2 bases and J by 3 bases, with 17 bases between. The CDR3 covers 17 residues. CDR3 region: CASSEEGGLVPNQPQHF. Written as DNA, the CDR3 is TGTGCCAGCAGTGAAGAGGGTGGCCTGGTGCCCAATCAGCCCCAGCATTTT.

The V call is TRBV5-5, the J call TRBJ2-7, with D unresolved. V gave up 2 bases and J gave up 0 bases, with 9 bases separating them. The CDR3 consists of 14 residues. Germline V gene data show CDR1 as SGHKS and CDR2 as YYEKEE (reference sequence). The CDR3 DNA reads as TGTGCCAGCAGCTTCGGTCCCAGCTCCTACGAGCAGTACTTC. Encoded protein: CASSFGPSSYEQYF.

The chain is built from TRBV29-1 and TRBJ1-2, with D tentatively TRBD1 (6 bases). V shed 7 bases and J shed 3 bases, with 21 bases lying between them. This CDR3 is 15 amino acids long. Germline V gene data show CDR1 as SQVTM and CDR2 as ANQGSEA. The CDR3 reads CSAVDWGRLDYGYTF. CDR3 DNA sequence: TGCAGCGCCGTCGACTGGGGGCGCTTGGACTATGGCTACACCTTC.

The J gene is TRBJ1-1, the V gene TRBV6-1, with TRBD1 as a possible D gene (5 bases). This CDR3 is built from 14 residues. Germline loops: CDR1 MNHNS, CDR2 SASEGT. Trimming stripped 5 bases from V and 7 bases from J, with 17 bases between. Written as DNA, the CDR3 is TGTGCCAGCAGTTCCACCCCCGGGACTTTTGAAGCTTTCTTT. Encoded protein: CASSSTPGTFEAFF.

Of note for this clone: Additional DNA sequences in this sample encode the identical CDR3. This chain connects TRBV4-1 to TRBJ2-7, with D possibly TRBD1 on 6 matching bases. The germline V and J ends were trimmed by 3 bases and 3 bases, with 15 bases remaining between them. Germline loops: CDR1 MGHRA, CDR2 YSYEKL. The CDR3 runs to 15 residues. For the CDR3, the DNA is TGCGCCAGCAGCCACTATCTCGACAGGCTCTACGAGCAGTACTTC. This codes for CASSHYLDRLYEQYF.

The rearrangement uses TRBV7-2 and TRBJ2-4, with TRBD1 as a possible D gene (5 bases). V dropped 4 bases and J dropped 10 bases, with 20 bases sitting between them. This CDR3 contains 15 residues. Germline CDR1 and CDR2: SGHTA and FQGNSA. For the CDR3, the DNA is TGTGCCAGCAGCTCCCCTGGCCGCCGACAGAGAATTCAGTACTTC. Translating gives CASSSPGRRQRIQYF. Full variable domain (remainder filled in from reference TRBV7-2 and TRBJ2-4): GAGVSQSPSNKVTEKGKDVELRCDPISGHTALYWYRQSLGQGLEFLIYFQGNSAPDKSGLPSDRFSAERTGGSVSTLTIQRTQQEDSAVYLCASSSPGRRQRIQYFGAGTRLSVL.

This chain joins TRBV25-1 and TRBJ2-7, with 11 positions matching TRBD2. J lost 5 bases, V lost 3 bases, and 12 bases had no gene match. Germline-derived CDR1 and CDR2 are MGHDK and SYGVNS. The CDR3 covers 17 residues. The CDR3 spells CASSDHRGTSGYHEQYF. The CDR3 DNA follows: TGTGCCAGCAGTGACCATAGAGGGACTAGCGGATATCACGAGCAGTACTTC.

V is TRBV5-5 and J is TRBJ2-3; the match to TRBD2 covers 8 bases. V gave up 3 bases and J gave up 4 bases; unmatched junction bases: 10. CDR1 is SGHKS and CDR2 is YYEKEE in the germline V gene (reference sequence). The CDR3 has 16 amino acids. Here the CDR3 reads CASSSPPAGVSDTQYF. The CDR3 DNA follows: TGTGCCAGCAGCTCCCCTCCAGCGGGAGTTTCAGATACGCAGTATTTT.